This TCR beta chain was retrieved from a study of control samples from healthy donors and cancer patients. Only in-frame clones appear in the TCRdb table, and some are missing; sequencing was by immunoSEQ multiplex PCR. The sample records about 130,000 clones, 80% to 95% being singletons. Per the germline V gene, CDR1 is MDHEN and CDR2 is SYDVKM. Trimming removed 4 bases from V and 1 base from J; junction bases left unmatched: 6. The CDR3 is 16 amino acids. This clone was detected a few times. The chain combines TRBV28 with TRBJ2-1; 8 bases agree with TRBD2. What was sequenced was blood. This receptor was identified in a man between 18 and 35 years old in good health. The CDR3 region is CASSSPASGSYNEQFF. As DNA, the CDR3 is TGTGCCAGCAGTTCCCCGGCTAGCGGGTCCTACAATGAGCAGTTCTTC.